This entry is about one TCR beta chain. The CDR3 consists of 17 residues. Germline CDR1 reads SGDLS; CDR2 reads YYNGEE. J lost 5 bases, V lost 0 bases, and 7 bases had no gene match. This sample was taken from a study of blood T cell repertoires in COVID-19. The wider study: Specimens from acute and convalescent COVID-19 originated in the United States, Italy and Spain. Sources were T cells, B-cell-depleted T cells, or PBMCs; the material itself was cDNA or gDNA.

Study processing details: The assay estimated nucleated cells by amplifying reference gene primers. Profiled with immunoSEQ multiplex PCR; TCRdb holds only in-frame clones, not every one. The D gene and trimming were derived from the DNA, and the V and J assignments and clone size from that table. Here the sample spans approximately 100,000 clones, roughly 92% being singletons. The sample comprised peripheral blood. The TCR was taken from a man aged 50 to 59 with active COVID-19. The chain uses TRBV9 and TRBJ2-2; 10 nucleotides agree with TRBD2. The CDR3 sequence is CASSVALAGVRTGELFF. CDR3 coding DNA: TGTGCCAGCAGCGTAGCCCTAGCGGGAGTAAGGACCGGGGAGCTGTTTTTT.